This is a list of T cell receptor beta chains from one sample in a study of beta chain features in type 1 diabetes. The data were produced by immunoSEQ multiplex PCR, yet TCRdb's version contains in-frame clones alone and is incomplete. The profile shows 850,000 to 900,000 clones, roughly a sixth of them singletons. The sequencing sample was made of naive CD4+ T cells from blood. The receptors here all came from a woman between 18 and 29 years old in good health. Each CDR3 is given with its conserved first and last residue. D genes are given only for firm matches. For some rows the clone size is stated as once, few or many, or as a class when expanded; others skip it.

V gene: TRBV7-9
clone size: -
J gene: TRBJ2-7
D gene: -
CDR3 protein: CASSPQGNEQYF
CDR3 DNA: TGTGCCAGCAGCCCACAGGGAAACGAGCAGTACTTC

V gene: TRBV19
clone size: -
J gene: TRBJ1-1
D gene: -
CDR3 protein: CASSTGPRGPNTEAFF
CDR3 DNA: TGTGCCAGTAGTACGGGACCTCGGGGGCCGAACACTGAAGCTTTCTTT

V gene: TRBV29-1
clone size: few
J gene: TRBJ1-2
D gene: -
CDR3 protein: CSVRDRILGRSGYTF
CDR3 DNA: TGCAGCGTCCGCGACAGGATTCTAGGGAGGAGTGGCTACACCTTC

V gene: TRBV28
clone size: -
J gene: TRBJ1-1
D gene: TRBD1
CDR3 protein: CASSPLGQGMNTEAFF
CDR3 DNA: TGTGCCAGCAGTCCACTCGGACAGGGAATGAACACTGAAGCTTTCTTT

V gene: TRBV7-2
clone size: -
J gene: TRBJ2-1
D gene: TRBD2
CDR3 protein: CASRKSGSSYNEQFF
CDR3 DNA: TGTGCCAGCAGGAAAAGCGGGAGCTCCTACAATGAGCAGTTCTTC

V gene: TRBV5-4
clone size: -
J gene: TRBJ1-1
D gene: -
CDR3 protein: CASSLLRDVGTEAFF
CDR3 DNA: TGTGCCAGCAGCCTTCTGAGGGACGTGGGCACTGAAGCTTTCTTT

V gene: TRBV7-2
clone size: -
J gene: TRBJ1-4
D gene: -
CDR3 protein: CASSLLGGLLSTNEKLFF
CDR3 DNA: TGTGCCAGCAGCTTACTTGGGGGGCTGCTGTCAACTAATGAAAAACTGTTTTTT

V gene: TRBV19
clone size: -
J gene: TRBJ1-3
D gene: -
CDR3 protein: CASKRMSTETFVSSGNTIYF
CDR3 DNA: TGTGCCAGTAAAAGAATGTCGACAGAAACCTTTGTGAGCTCTGGAAACACCATATATTTT

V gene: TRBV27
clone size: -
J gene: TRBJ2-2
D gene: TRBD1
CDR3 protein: CASSNDRVRTGELFF
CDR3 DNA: TGTGCCAGCAGTAACGACAGGGTGAGAACCGGGGAGCTGTTTTTT

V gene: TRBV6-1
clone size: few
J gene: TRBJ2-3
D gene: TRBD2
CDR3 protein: CASLAGETDTQYF
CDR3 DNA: TGTGCCAGCCTAGCGGGAGAGACAGATACGCAGTATTTT

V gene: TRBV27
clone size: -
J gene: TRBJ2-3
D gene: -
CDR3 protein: CASSQGEGTDTQYF
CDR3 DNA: TGTGCCAGCAGTCAAGGTGAGGGCACAGATACGCAGTATTTT

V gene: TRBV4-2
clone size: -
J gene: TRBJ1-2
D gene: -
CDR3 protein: CASSQDKSRVGGYTF
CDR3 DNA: TGTGCCAGCAGCCAAGATAAAAGTAGGGTCGGAGGCTACACCTTC

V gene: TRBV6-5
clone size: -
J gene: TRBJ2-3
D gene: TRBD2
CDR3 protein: CASSYVAGVTDTQYF
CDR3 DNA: TGTGCCAGCAGTTACGTAGCGGGAGTAACAGATACGCAGTATTTT

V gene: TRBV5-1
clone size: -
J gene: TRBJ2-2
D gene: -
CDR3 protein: CASSGRGIGNTGELFF
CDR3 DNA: TGCGCCAGCAGCGGTCGGGGTATCGGGAATACCGGGGAGCTGTTTTTT

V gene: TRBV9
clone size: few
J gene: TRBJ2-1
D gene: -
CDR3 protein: CASSVEDFGEQFF
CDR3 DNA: TGTGCCAGCAGCGTAGAGGACTTCGGTGAGCAGTTCTTC

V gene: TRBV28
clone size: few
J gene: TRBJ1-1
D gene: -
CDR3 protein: CASSLFQGSFGEAFF
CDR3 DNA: TGTGCCAGCAGTTTATTTCAGGGGAGCTTTGGTGAAGCTTTCTTT

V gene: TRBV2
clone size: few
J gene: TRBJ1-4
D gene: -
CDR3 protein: CASSRAQATNEKLFF
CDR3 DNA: TGTGCCAGCAGTCGAGCTCAGGCAACTAATGAAAAACTGTTTTTT

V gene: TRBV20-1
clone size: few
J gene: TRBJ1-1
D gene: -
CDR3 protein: CSVGGNTEAFF
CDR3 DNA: TGCAGTGTGGGGGGGAACACTGAAGCTTTCTTT

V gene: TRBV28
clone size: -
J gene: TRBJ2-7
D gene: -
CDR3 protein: CASSSRVGGGEQYF
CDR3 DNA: TGTGCCAGCAGTTCCCGGGTGGGGGGAGGCGAGCAGTACTTC

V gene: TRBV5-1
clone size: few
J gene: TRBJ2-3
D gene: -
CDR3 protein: CASSLGDRRPFLAGMRGADTQYF
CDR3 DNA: TGCGCCAGCAGCTTGGGCGATAGGCGGCCCTTTTTGGCGGGGATGCGAGGCGCAGATACGCAGTATTTT

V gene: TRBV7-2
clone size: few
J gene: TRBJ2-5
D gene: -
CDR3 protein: CASSLRLARAGETQYF
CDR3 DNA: TGTGCCAGCAGCCTACGTTTGGCCAGGGCAGGAGAGACCCAGTACTTC

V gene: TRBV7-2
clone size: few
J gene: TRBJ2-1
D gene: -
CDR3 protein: CASSLRDTSYNEQFF
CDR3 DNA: TGTGCCAGCAGCTTACGGGACACTTCCTACAATGAGCAGTTCTTC

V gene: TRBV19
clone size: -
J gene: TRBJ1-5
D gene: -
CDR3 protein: CASSQGHSSNQPQHF
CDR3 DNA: TGTGCCAGTAGTCAGGGACATTCTAGCAATCAGCCCCAGCATTTT

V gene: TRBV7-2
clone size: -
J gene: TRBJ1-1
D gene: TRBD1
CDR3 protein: CASSQQGTAVSEAFF
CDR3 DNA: TGTGCCAGCAGCCAGCAGGGGACAGCAGTATCTGAAGCTTTCTTT

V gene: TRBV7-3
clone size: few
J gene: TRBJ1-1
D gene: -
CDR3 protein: CASSYNRVNTEAFF
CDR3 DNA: TGTGCCAGCAGCTACAACAGGGTGAACACTGAAGCTTTCTTT

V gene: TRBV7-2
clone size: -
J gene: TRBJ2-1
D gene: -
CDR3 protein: CASSRGTDSYNEQFF
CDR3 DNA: TGTGCCAGCAGCCGCGGGACAGACTCCTACAATGAGCAGTTCTTC

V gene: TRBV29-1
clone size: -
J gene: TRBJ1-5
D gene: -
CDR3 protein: CSPSKSSQPQHF
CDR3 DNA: TGCAGCCCCTCCAAGAGCTCTCAGCCCCAGCATTTT

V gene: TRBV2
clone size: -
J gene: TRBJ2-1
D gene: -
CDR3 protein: CASSEVRNEQFF
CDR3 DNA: TGTGCCAGCAGTGAAGTCCGGAATGAGCAGTTCTTC

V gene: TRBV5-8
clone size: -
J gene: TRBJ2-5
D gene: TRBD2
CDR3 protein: CASSGGTSGRTHQETQYF
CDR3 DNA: TGTGCCAGCAGCGGCGGGACTAGCGGGAGGACACACCAAGAGACCCAGTACTTC

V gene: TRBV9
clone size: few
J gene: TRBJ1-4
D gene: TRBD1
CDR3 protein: CASSVGTGANEKLFF
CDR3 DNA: TGTGCCAGCAGCGTAGGGACAGGGGCTAATGAAAAACTGTTTTTT

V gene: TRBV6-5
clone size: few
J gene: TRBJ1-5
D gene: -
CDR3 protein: CASSEVRNQPQHF
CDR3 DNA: TGTGCCAGCAGTGAAGTACGGAATCAGCCCCAGCATTTT

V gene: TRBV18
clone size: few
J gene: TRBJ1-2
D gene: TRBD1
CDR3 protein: CASSDTGGVGNYGYTF
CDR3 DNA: TGTGCCAGCTCCGATACAGGGGGAGTTGGTAACTATGGCTACACCTTC

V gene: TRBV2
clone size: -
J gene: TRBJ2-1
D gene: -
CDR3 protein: CASSEDFGSSYNEQFF
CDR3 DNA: TGTGCCAGCAGTGAAGACTTCGGGAGCTCCTACAATGAGCAGTTCTTC

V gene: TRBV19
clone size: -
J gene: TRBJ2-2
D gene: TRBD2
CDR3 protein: CASSRTSGRAGAGELFF
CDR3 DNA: TGTGCCAGTAGTAGGACTAGCGGGAGGGCCGGTGCCGGGGAGCTGTTTTTT

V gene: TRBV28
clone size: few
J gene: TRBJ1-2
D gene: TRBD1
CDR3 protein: CASRTGVNYGYTF
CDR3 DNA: TGTGCCAGCCGGACAGGTGTTAACTATGGCTACACCTTC

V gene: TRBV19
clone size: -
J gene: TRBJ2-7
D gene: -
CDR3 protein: CASSTRDFRYEQYF
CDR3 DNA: TGTGCCAGTAGTACTCGGGACTTCAGATACGAGCAGTACTTC

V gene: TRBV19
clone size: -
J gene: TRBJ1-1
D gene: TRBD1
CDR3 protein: CASRRLQGSGKTEAFF
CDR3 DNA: TGTGCCAGTCGAAGATTACAGGGGTCGGGGAAAACTGAAGCTTTCTTT

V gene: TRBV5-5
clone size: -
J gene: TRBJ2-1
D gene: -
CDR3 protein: CASSLDQGDEQFF
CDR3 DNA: TGTGCCAGCAGCTTAGACCAAGGCGATGAGCAGTTCTTC

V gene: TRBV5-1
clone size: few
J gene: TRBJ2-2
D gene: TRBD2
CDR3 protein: CASSLVLAGHTGELFF
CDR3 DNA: TGCGCCAGCAGCTTGGTTCTAGCGGGGCACACCGGGGAGCTGTTTTTT

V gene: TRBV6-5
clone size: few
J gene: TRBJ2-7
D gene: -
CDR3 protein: CASSTDRTYEQYF
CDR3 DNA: TGTGCCAGCAGTACCGACAGGACCTACGAGCAGTACTTC

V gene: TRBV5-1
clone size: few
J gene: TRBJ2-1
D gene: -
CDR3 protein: CASSLNAGSEQFF
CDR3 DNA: TGCGCCAGCAGCCTGAATGCGGGTAGCGAGCAGTTCTTC

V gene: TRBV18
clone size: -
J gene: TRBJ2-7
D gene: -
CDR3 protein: CASSPNVGRIYEQYF
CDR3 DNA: TGTGCCAGCTCACCGAACGTTGGACGGATTTACGAGCAGTACTTC

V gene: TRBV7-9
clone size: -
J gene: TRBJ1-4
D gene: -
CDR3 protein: CASSLVDTWGFNEKLFF
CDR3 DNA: TGTGCCAGCAGCTTAGTTGATACGTGGGGGTTCAATGAAAAACTGTTTTTT

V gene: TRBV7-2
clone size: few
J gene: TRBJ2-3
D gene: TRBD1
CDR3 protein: CASSLGTGADTQYF
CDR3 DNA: TGTGCCAGCAGCTTAGGGACAGGGGCAGATACGCAGTATTTT

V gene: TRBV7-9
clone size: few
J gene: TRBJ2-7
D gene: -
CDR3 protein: CASSFTGFQLGEQYF
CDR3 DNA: TGTGCCAGCAGCTTCACAGGGTTTCAACTAGGCGAGCAGTACTTC

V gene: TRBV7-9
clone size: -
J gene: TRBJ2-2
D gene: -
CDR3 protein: CASSLVGAGELFF
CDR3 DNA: TGTGCCAGCAGCTTAGTGGGGGCCGGGGAGCTGTTTTTT

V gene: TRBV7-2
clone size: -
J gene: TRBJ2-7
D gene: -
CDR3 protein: CASSLAVLSEQYF
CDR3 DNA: TGTGCCAGCAGCTTAGCGGTTCTCTCCGAGCAGTACTTC

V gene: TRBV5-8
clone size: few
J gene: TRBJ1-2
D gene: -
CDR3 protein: CASSLTRANYGYTF
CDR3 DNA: TGTGCCAGCAGCTTGACCAGGGCGAACTATGGCTACACCTTC

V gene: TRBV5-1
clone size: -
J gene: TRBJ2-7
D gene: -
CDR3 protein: CASSLGQANSYEQYF
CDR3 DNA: TGCGCCAGCAGCTTGGGACAGGCCAACTCCTACGAGCAGTACTTC

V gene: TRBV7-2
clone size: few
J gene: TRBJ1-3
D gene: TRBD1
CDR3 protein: CASSFTPGQSSGNTIYF
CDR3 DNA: TGTGCCAGCAGCTTTACCCCGGGACAGAGCTCTGGAAACACCATATATTTT

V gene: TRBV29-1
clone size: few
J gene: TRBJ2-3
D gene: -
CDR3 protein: CSVKSGRTTDTQYF
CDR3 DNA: TGCAGCGTTAAATCCGGGCGGACCACAGATACGCAGTATTTT

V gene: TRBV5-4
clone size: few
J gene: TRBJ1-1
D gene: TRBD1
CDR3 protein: CASSQDVPDRLARTEAFF
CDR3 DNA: TGTGCCAGCAGCCAAGACGTCCCGGACAGGCTGGCGAGGACTGAAGCTTTCTTT